One T cell receptor beta chain is described in this entry. The antigen remains unidentified. The source of the sample is a study of monozygotic twins with inflammatory bowel disease. Study results and caveats: Discordant twins had repertoire similarity that did not differ from that of concordant twins, possibly from limited power.

In eight separate reactions per sample, cDNA was generated. Template switching incorporated UMIs with a 6-nucleotide sample barcode. TCRdb reanalyzed the 5' RACE reads and collapses them to one entry per CDR3 protein, without DNA. The table lists about 350,000 distinct CDR3 sequences. This CDR3 has 14 amino acids. Germline V gene data show CDR1 as MGHRA and CDR2 as YSYEKL. The V call is TRBV4-1, the J call TRBJ2-7. This sequence was found in a human donor with ulcerative colitis or Crohn's disease, or a healthy co-twin of an affected twin (not recorded which). The sample taken for sequencing was blood. This CDR3 reads CASSSGEVAAEQYF.